These 19 T cell receptor beta chains share one sample of origin, sequenced in a study of control samples from healthy donors and cancer patients. The method was immunoSEQ multiplex PCR; TCRdb's version includes in-frame clones alone and lacks a portion of them. Of 160,000 or so clones in the sample, 96% are singletons; the top ten hold under 1.2%. The sequenced sample consisted of blood. Every receptor here comes from a woman aged 25 to 39 in good health.

The chain combines TRBV27 with TRBJ2-1, with 10 positions matching TRBD1. Germline loops: CDR1 MNHEY, CDR2 SMNVEV (reference sequence). Trimming cost V 10 bases and J 6 bases; bases outside gene matches: 9. The CDR3 length is 14 residues. The CDR3: CAIGRDRGVNEQFF. The CDR3 bases are TGTGCCATAGGGCGGGACAGGGGTGTCAATGAGCAGTTCTTC.

The CDR3 spells CASSLGTYEQYF. The CDR3 DNA reads as TGTGCCAGCAGCTTAGGGACCTACGAGCAGTACTTC. The rearrangement joins TRBV7-2 to TRBJ2-7; D is undetermined. The V end was cut by 1 base, the J end by 2 bases, with 3 bases between. In germline, CDR1 is SGHTA, CDR2 FQGNSA. This CDR3 region has 12 residues.

This sequence joins TRBV6-5 and TRBJ1-5, with D possibly TRBD1 on 5 matching bases. The CDR3 is 16 amino acids. CDR1 is MNHEY, CDR2 SVGAGI, per germline. Trimming stripped 0 bases from V and 2 bases from J, with 11 bases between. CDR3 protein: CASSYSKGLGNQPQHF. The CDR3 DNA is TGTGCCAGCAGTTACTCGAAGGGGTTGGGCAATCAGCCCCAGCATTTT.

This clone was counted once. One junction end disagrees with the germline gene, perhaps due to a read error. V and J are TRBV7-7 and TRBJ2-3; 8 bases fit TRBD2. The germline CDR1 and CDR2 sequences are SSHAT and FNYEAQ (reference sequence). This CDR3 is built from 18 residues. The CDR3 region is CASSPGVAGTSHTDTQYF. The CDR3 bases are TGTGCTAGCAGCCCGGGGGTAGCGGGAACCTCACACACAGATACGCAGTATTTT. The complete variable domain, with remaining parts taken from reference TRBV7-7 and TRBJ2-3, reads GAGVSQSPRYKVTKRGQDVTLRCDPISSHATLYWYQQALGQGPEFLTYFNYEAQPDKSGLPSDRFSAERPEGSISTLTIQRTEQRDSAMYRCASSPGVAGTSHTDTQYFGPGTRLTVL.

J is TRBJ2-7 and V is TRBV6-5; TRBD2 aligns across 7 bases. The CDR3 extends over 16 amino acids. Germline lookup yields CDR1 MNHEY and CDR2 SVGAGI. V was clipped by 4 bases and J by 3 bases; unmatched bases: 12. The CDR3 protein is CASSFKSTSRYYEQYF. As DNA, the CDR3 is TGTGCCAGCAGTTTCAAGTCGACTAGCAGATACTACGAGCAGTACTTC.

The rearrangement joins TRBV2 to TRBJ2-2; D is possibly TRBD2 (6 bases). The V gene lost 2 bases and the J gene lost 3 bases, with 10 bases spanning the gap. The germline V gene has CDR1 SNHLY and CDR2 FYNNEI. CDR3 length: 15 residues. CDR3 sequence: CASSESGRDTGELFF. In nucleotides, the CDR3 is TGTGCCAGCAGTGAAAGCGGGCGGGACACCGGGGAGCTGTTTTTT.

The V call is TRBV7-9, the J call TRBJ2-5, with D unclear. The CDR3 spans 15 residues. The germline V and J ends were trimmed by 1 base and 2 bases, with 11 bases remaining between them. Germline CDR1 is SEHNR and CDR2 is FQNEAQ (reference sequence). The CDR3 DNA follows: TGTGCCAGCAGCTTAGTGGCCTCCTATCAAGAGACCCAGTACTTC. Amino acids: CASSLVASYQETQYF.

This clone was detected once. The chain links TRBV27 to TRBJ2-1; 7 bases align to TRBD2. J gave up 4 bases and V 7 bases, and 13 bases lay outside the gene matches. The CDR3 is made up of 16 amino acids. Germline CDR1 is MNHEY and CDR2 is SMNVEV (reference sequence). The CDR3 loop is CASKLGAGVAYNEQFF. Here the CDR3 DNA reads TGTGCCAGCAAACTTGGGGCGGGAGTAGCTTACAATGAGCAGTTCTTC.

The table lists this clone with a count of one. The CDR3 nucleotides are TGTGCCAGCAGTATCCCAGGACCGGGTAACTATGGCTACACCTTC. Residues: CASSIPGPGNYGYTF. The chain carries TRBV28 and TRBJ1-2; D is unresolved. Germline V gene sequence: CDR1 MDHEN, CDR2 SYDVKM. V shed 5 bases and J shed 1 base, with 14 bases lying between them. The CDR3 sequence is 15 residues long.

The rearrangement uses TRBV28 and TRBJ2-1; TRBD2 might be the D (7 bases). The CDR3 contains 14 residues. Germline values: CDR1 MDHEN, CDR2 SYDVKM. Trimming stripped 8 bases from V and 3 bases from J, with 14 bases between. CDR3 nucleotides: TGTGCCAGCCGGGGGGACAACAACTACAATGAGCAGTTCTTC. Its translation: CASRGDNNYNEQFF.

This chain's CDR3 is CASSVSRGGTDTQYF. CDR3 DNA: TGTGCCAGCAGTGTATCGAGAGGAGGCACAGATACGCAGTATTTT. V usage is TRBV6-4 and J usage is TRBJ2-3; no clear D gene. The CDR3 is 15 amino acids. V lost 4 bases to trimming and J lost 1 base, with 12 bases between them. CDR1 is MRHNA, CDR2 SNTAGT, per germline.

The chain recombines TRBV10-3 with TRBJ1-1, with D perhaps matching TRBD1 (5 bases). Germline values: CDR1 ENHRY, CDR2 SYGVKD. V lost 2 bases and J lost 6, with 16 bases in between. This CDR3 has 15 amino acids. The CDR3 spells CAISEPTIGGAEAFF. Written as DNA, the CDR3 is TGTGCCATCAGTGAGCCAACCATTGGAGGGGCTGAAGCTTTCTTT.

The rearrangement uses TRBV13 and TRBJ1-3; D unclear. The CDR3 consists of 13 residues. V was trimmed by 0 bases and J by 2 bases, leaving 2 bases between them. Per germline, CDR1 PRHDT and CDR2 FYEKMQ (reference sequence). The chain's CDR3 is CASSLGTGNTIYF. The CDR3 DNA is TGTGCCAGCAGCTTAGGCACTGGAAACACCATATATTTT.

The chain carries TRBV10-2 and TRBJ1-1; D possibly corresponds to TRBD1 (5 bases). Trimming took 0 bases from V and 7 from J, leaving 12 bases between them. The CDR3 covers 14 residues. Looked up from germline, CDR1 is WSHSY and CDR2 is SAAADI. The CDR3, as DNA: TGCGCCAGCAGTGAGTCGGGCTGGCAGGGTGAAGCTTTCTTT. Translating it yields CASSESGWQGEAFF.

The chain is built from TRBV6-5 and TRBJ1-1, with D possibly TRBD1 on 6 matching bases. The CDR3 totals 14 residues. The germline gives CDR1 MNHEY, CDR2 SVGAGI. Trimming cost V 2 bases and J 4 bases, with 11 bases left between them. The CDR3 region is CASSYGGRGTEAFF. DNA of the CDR3: TGTGCCAGCAGTTACGGGGGGCGCGGCACTGAAGCTTTCTTT.

The V and J genes are TRBV25-1 and TRBJ2-2; D ambiguous. CDR1 is MGHDK and CDR2 is SYGVNS in the germline V gene. With 5 bases removed from V and 6 bases from J, the gap between germline ends came to 10 bases. The CDR3 contains 13 residues. CDR3 nucleotides: TGTGCCAGCAGTCCAATGAAGGCCGGGGAGCTGTTTTTT. This translates into CASSPMKAGELFF.

This rearrangement joins TRBV2 to TRBJ1-4; no firm D call. Germline V CDR1 and CDR2: SNHLY, FYNNEI. The V and J ends lost 7 bases and 0 bases respectively, with 12 bases between them. This CDR3 has 15 residues. CDR3 sequence reads: CASKSSTATNEKLFF. CDR3 bases: TGTGCCAGCAAATCTAGCACCGCAACTAATGAAAAACTGTTTTTT.

CDR3 coding DNA: TGTGCCAGCAGAACCGGGATCTACGAGCAGTACTTC. Translating it yields CASRTGIYEQYF. The chain has TRBV6-6 and TRBJ2-7, with D possibly being TRBD2 (5 bases). This CDR3 has 12 residues. The ends were cut back, 6 bases at V and 3 bases at J, with 9 bases in the middle. Germline V lookup: CDR1 MNHNY, CDR2 SVGAGI (reference sequence).

The chain joins TRBV7-9 to TRBJ2-5, with 10 bases that match TRBD1. This CDR3 comprises 14 residues. CDR1 SEHNR and CDR2 FQNEAQ come from the germline V gene (reference sequence). J gave up 10 bases and V 4 bases, and 9 bases lay outside the gene matches. The CDR3 protein is CASSSGQGNRDQYF. CDR3 bases: TGTGCCAGCAGCTCGGGACAGGGGAACAGGGACCAGTACTTC.